Following are 14 T cell receptor beta chains from one sample sequenced in a study of T-cell memory formation after mild COVID-19. MiXCR was run by TCRdb on the 5' RACE reads, yielding one entry per CDR3 protein. The profile covers 130,000 to 150,000 distinct CDR3 sequences, with under 25% appearing a single time and 2% to 2.5% taken by the ten largest. What was sequenced was PBMCs or a T cell subset sorted from them (not recorded which). Receptors were obtained from an adult woman who had mild COVID-19 (a few samples of this study predate the infection). Cell type and time point are not known.

This clonotype was observed a handful of times. The V call is TRBV5-5, the J call TRBJ1-1; 8 bases are a match to TRBD1. From germline, CDR1 is SGHKS and CDR2 YYEKEE (reference sequence). V dropped 3 bases and J dropped 3; count of bases not matched to a gene: 4. This CDR3 region has 14 residues. CDR3 sequence (DNA): TGTGCCAGCAGCTCGGGACAGGCGTACACTGAAGCTTTCTTT. Translation: CASSSGQAYTEAFF.

This clonotype was seen a few times. The V and J genes are TRBV12-1 and TRBJ1-6; the table gives TRBD1 as D, unverified against the DNA. TRBV12-1 is described as a pseudogene. CDR3 length equals 15 residues. The DNA of the CDR3 is TGTGCCAGCAGCCCCAGAGGAGGGGGCGATTCACCCCTCCACTTT. Residues: CASSPRGGGDSPLHF.

This clonotype was seen only a few times. The chain carries TRBV29-1 and TRBJ1-3, with no clear D. Germline V gives CDR1 SQVTM, CDR2 ANQGSEA. The CDR3 extends over 14 amino acids. Trimming removed 4 bases from V and 0 bases from J, with 10 bases in between. This CDR3 reads CSVGEAASGNTIYF. The CDR3 coding sequence is TGCAGCGTTGGGGAAGCGGCCTCTGGAAACACCATATATTTT. Filled out from reference TRBV29-1 and TRBJ1-3, the complete variable domain reads SAVISQKPSRDICQRGTSLTIQCQVDSQVTMMFWYRQQPGQSLTLIATANQGSEATYESGFVIDKFPISRPNLTFSTLTVSNMSPEDSSIYLCSVGEAASGNTIYFGEGSWLTVV.

The chain carries TRBV24-1 and TRBJ2-1; 14 bases are shared with TRBD2. The CDR3 contains 16 residues. With V trimmed by 5 bases and J by 6 bases, 5 bases remained unmatched. The germline V gene encodes CDR1 KGHDR and CDR2 SFDVKD. The CDR3 is CATSGRLAGGLNEQFF. CDR3 coding DNA: TGTGCCACCAGTGGCCGACTAGCGGGAGGGCTCAATGAGCAGTTCTTC.

This clonotype has ten or more counts. The V and J genes are TRBV20-1 and TRBJ2-5; 11 bases align to TRBD2. The germline CDR1 and CDR2 sequences are DFQATT and SNEGSKA (reference sequence). The CDR3 extends over 17 amino acids. Germline trimming cut 0 bases from V and 4 bases from J; bases unmatched to any gene: 10. The DNA for the CDR3 is TGCAGTGCTAGAGATTGGAGCACTAGCGGGGGTCTAGAGACCCAGTACTTC. It is translated as CSARDWSTSGGLETQYF.

This clonotype was picked up a small number of times. The chain carries TRBV29-1 and TRBJ2-7; 14 bases align to TRBD2. The CDR3 spans 15 residues. Losses at the gene ends were 5 bases for V and 4 bases for J; bases not matched to a gene: 7. Germline V gene lookup returns CDR1 SQVTM and CDR2 ANQGSEA. CDR3 sequence reads: CSVRGTSGSVYEQYF. CDR3 coding DNA: TGCAGCGTTCGAGGGACTAGCGGGAGTGTGTACGAGCAGTACTTC.

The chain couples TRBV5-1 to TRBJ2-3, with D possibly called TRBD1 or TRBD2 (5 bases each). CDR3 length: 14 residues. Germline-derived CDR1 and CDR2 are SGHRS and YFSETQ. The V gene lost 10 bases and the J gene lost 0 bases, with 15 bases spanning the gap. CDR3 bases: TGCGCCGCGAGGCCGGGACCGAGCACAGATACGCAGTATTTT. Its translation: CAARPGPSTDTQYF.

This chain joins TRBV5-6 and TRBJ1-1, with D possibly matching TRBD1 (6 bases). V was clipped by 4 bases and J by 3 bases, with 16 bases between them. The CDR3 length is 15 residues. From germline, CDR1 is SGHDT and CDR2 YYEEEE. The CDR3 protein is CASSALDRRDTEAFF. CDR3 nucleotides: TGTGCCAGCAGCGCCCTGGACAGAAGAGACACTGAAGCTTTCTTT. Full variable domain (outside the CDR3, taken from reference TRBV5-6 and TRBJ1-1): DAGVTQSPTHLIKTRGQQVTLRCSPKSGHDTVSWYQQALGQGPQFIFQYYEEEERQRGNFPDRFSGHQFPNYSSELNVNALLLGDSALYLCASSALDRRDTEAFFGQGTRLTVV.

The J gene is TRBJ2-7, the V gene TRBV3-1; tentatively, D is TRBD2 (6 bases). Per germline, CDR1 LGHDT and CDR2 YNNKEL (reference sequence). The length of the CDR3 is 14 residues. V was cut by 0 bases and J by 5 bases, with 11 bases left in between. CDR3: CASSQDRWRDEQYF. CDR3 DNA sequence: TGTGCCAGCAGCCAAGATCGTTGGAGGGACGAGCAGTACTTC.

This chain joins TRBV20-1 and TRBJ1-3; 7 nucleotides align to TRBD1. V lost 0 bases to trimming and J lost 2 bases; unmatched junction nucleotides: 1. The CDR3 runs to 14 residues. Germline V CDR1 and CDR2: DFQATT, SNEGSKA (reference sequence). The CDR3 loop is CSARDGTAGNTIYF. CDR3 DNA sequence: TGCAGTGCTAGAGATGGGACAGCTGGAAACACCATATATTTT.

This clonotype was counted a few times. The chain has TRBV4-1 and TRBJ1-1; a possible D gene is TRBD1 (6 bases). The V and J ends lost 2 bases and 6 bases respectively, with 13 bases between them. Germline V gene data show CDR1 as MGHRA and CDR2 as YSYEKL. This CDR3 has 14 amino acids. The DNA of the CDR3 is TGCGCCAGCAGCCAACTAGCCAGGGGACCTGAAGCTTTCTTT. It translates to CASSQLARGPEAFF.

The CDR3 spells CASSLALKGQYF. CDR3 DNA: TGTGCCAGCAGCTTAGCGCTTAAGGGCCAGTACTTC. J is TRBJ2-5 and V is TRBV7-2; D gene unclear. V lost 0 bases, J lost 10 bases, and 9 bases lay in between. Germline-derived CDR1 and CDR2 are SGHTA and FQGNSA. The CDR3 extends over 12 amino acids.

The chain combines TRBV15 with TRBJ1-2, with D perhaps matching TRBD1 (5 bases). This CDR3 has 14 amino acids. From germline, CDR1 is LNHNV and CDR2 YYDKDF (reference sequence). The germline V and J ends were trimmed by 0 bases and 6 bases, with 11 bases remaining between them. The CDR3 sequence: CATSRDEGVDGYTF. In nucleotides, the CDR3 is TGTGCCACCAGCAGAGATGAAGGGGTGGATGGCTACACCTTC.

The gene calls are TRBV10-3 and TRBJ1-2; 8 nucleotides align to TRBD1. Unmatched junction bases numbered 4, after V lost 4 bases and J lost 6 bases. Germline lookup yields CDR1 ENHRY and CDR2 SYGVKD. CDR3 size: 13 residues. DNA of the CDR3: TGTGCCATCAGTGGACAGGGGAGGGATGGCTACACCTTC. Protein product: CAISGQGRDGYTF.